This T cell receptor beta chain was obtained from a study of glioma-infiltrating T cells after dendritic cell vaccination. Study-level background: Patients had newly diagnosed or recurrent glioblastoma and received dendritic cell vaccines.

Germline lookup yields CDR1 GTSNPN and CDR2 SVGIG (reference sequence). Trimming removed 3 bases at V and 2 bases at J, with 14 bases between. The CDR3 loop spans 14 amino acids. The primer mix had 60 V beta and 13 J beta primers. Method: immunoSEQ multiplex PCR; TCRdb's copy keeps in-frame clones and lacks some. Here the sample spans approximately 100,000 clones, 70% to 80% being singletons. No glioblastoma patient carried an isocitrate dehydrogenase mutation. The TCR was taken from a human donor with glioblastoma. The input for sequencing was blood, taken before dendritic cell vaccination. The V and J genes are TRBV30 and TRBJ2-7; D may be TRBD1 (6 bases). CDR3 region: CAWRRTGWAYEQYF. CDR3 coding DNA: TGTGCCTGGAGACGAACAGGGTGGGCCTACGAGCAGTACTTC.